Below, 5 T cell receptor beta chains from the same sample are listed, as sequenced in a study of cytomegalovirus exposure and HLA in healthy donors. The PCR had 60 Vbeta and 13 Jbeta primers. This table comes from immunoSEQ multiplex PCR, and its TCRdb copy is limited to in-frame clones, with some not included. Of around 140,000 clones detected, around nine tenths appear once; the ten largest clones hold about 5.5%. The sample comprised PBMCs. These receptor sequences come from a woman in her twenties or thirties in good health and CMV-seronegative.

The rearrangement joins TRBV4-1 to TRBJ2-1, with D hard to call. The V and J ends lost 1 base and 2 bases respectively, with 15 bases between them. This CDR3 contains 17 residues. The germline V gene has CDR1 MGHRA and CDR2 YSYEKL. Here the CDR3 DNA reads TGCGCCAGCAGCCAAGGCCTCGGTCTCTCGACCTACAATGAGCAGTTCTTC. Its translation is CASSQGLGLSTYNEQFF.

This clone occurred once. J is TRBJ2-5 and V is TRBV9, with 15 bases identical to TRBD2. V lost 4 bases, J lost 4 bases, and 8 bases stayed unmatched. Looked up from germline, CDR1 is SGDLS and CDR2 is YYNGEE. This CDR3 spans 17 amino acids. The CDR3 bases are TGTGCCAGCAGCCCCGGTGGACTAGCGGGGGGGCCAGAGACCCAGTACTTC. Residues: CASSPGGLAGGPETQYF.

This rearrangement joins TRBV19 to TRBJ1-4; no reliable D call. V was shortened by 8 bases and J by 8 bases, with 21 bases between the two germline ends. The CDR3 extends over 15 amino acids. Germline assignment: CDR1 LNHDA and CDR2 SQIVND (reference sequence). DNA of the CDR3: TGTGCCAGTGGTCCCGCGAGGGTTGTTAACGAAAAACTGTTTTTT. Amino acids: CASGPARVVNEKLFF. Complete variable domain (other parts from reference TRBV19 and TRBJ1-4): DGGITQSPKYLFRKEGQNVTLSCEQNLNHDAMYWYRQDPGQGLRLIYYSQIVNDFQKGDIAEGYSVSREKKESFPLTVTSAQKNPTAFYLCASGPARVVNEKLFFGSGTQLSVL.

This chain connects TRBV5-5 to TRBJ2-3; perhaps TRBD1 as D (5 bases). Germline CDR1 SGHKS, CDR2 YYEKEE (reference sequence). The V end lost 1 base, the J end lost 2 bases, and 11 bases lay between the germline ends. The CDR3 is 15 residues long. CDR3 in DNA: TGTGCCAGCAGCTTGCGGCAGGGCTCCACAGATACGCAGTATTTT. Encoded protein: CASSLRQGSTDTQYF.

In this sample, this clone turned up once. DNA of the CDR3: TGTGCCAGTAAGCCCCCCCTTGGGCTAGCGGGTCCTAGCACAGATACGCAGTATTTT. Translation: CASKPPLGLAGPSTDTQYF. The J gene is TRBJ2-3, the V gene TRBV19; 8 bases agree with TRBD2. CDR3 size: 19 residues. Germline V gives CDR1 LNHDA, CDR2 SQIVND (reference sequence). V lost 7 bases, J lost 0 bases, and 18 bases stayed unmatched.